Following are 11 T cell receptor beta chains from one sample sequenced in a study of cytomegalovirus exposure and HLA in healthy donors. Vbeta (60) and Jbeta (13) primers were used in the PCR. Sequencing used immunoSEQ multiplex PCR; TCRdb keeps in-frame clones, though not all of them. This table has about 130,000 clones, about 74% appearing once. Sequencing used PBMCs. These receptors all come from a middle-aged man in good health and CMV-seronegative.

This clone is deemed medium-sized (0.01 to 0.1%). V is TRBV4-2 and J is TRBJ2-7; D gene unclear. Trimming left V 1 base short and J 3 bases short, with 10 bases between. The germline gives CDR1 LGHNA, CDR2 YNFKEQ. The CDR3 runs 14 residues. In DNA, the CDR3 is TGTGCCAGCAGCCAAGTTGGCGGCGACTACGAGCAGTACTTC. Amino acid sequence: CASSQVGGDYEQYF.

This sequence joins TRBV7-2 and TRBJ1-2; no reliable D call. Germline V gives CDR1 SGHTA, CDR2 FQGNSA. Trimming pared 1 base from V and 0 bases from J, leaving 18 bases between. The CDR3 spans 18 residues. The CDR3 loop is CASSLDSPFILANYGYTF. The CDR3 DNA is TGTGCCAGCAGCTTAGACAGCCCCTTCATCTTGGCTAACTATGGCTACACCTTC.

The chain has TRBV6-5 and TRBJ2-7; no clear D. V dropped 6 bases and J dropped 5 bases, with 17 bases sitting between them. The CDR3 covers 14 residues. In germline, CDR1 is MNHEY, CDR2 SVGAGI. CDR3 sequence (DNA): TGTGCCAGCAGCCACACGGCGGCGTTCCACGAGCAGTACTTC. Protein: CASSHTAAFHEQYF.

The chain carries TRBV28 and TRBJ1-1; D gene uncertain. The CDR3 has 12 residues. Between the trimmed V and J ends, which lost 4 bases and 5 bases, there was a span of 8 bases. The V gene's germline CDR1 is MDHEN and CDR2 SYDVKM. The CDR3: CASSYFGTEAFF. CDR3 bases: TGTGCCAGCAGTTATTTCGGGACTGAAGCTTTCTTT.

In its sample, this clone was seen a few times. V usage is TRBV27 and J usage is TRBJ2-7; 8 nucleotides line up with TRBD1. The V gene's germline CDR1 is MNHEY and CDR2 SMNVEV (reference sequence). The CDR3 consists of 16 residues. V was pared by 5 bases and J by 2 bases, with 11 bases of the junction left unmatched. The CDR3 nucleotides are TGTGCCAGCAGTCCCCGTCGGACAGGGTTCGCCTACGAGCAGTACTTC. Protein: CASSPRRTGFAYEQYF.

The chain is built from TRBV30 and TRBJ2-6, with D unresolved. The CDR3 consists of 14 residues. Germline V CDR1 and CDR2: GTSNPN, SVGIG (reference sequence). The V gene lost 2 bases and the J gene lost 4 bases, with 9 bases spanning the gap. CDR3 DNA sequence: TGTGCCTGGAGTAGAGGCGGAGGGGCCAACGTCCTGACTTTC. This codes for CAWSRGGGANVLTF.

The chain combines TRBV29-1 with TRBJ1-4, with 7 bases identical to TRBD1. J gave up 8 bases and V 2 bases, and 2 bases lay outside the gene matches. Looked up from germline, CDR1 is SQVTM and CDR2 is ANQGSEA. This CDR3 region has 12 residues. The CDR3 DNA follows: TGCAGCGTTGAACAACAGGGGGAAAAACTGTTTTTT. Translation gives CSVEQQGEKLFF.

This chain links TRBV2 with TRBJ2-5; 8 bases are shared with TRBD1. The J call is doubtful: the DNA matches TRBJ2-7 better. The CDR3 consists of 15 residues. Per germline, CDR1 SNHLY and CDR2 FYNNEI. The CDR3 here is CASSSPRTGRYEQYF. The CDR3 DNA reads as TGTGCCAGCAGTTCGCCCCGGACAGGGCGTTACGAGCAGTACTTC.

The chain links TRBV5-1 to TRBJ2-5; weak D call: TRBD2 (6 bases). V shed 8 bases and J shed 5 bases, with 10 bases lying between them. Germline V gene lookup returns CDR1 SGHRS and CDR2 YFSETQ. This CDR3 has 11 amino acids. The CDR3 region has the DNA TGCGCCAGTGGGACTTGGGAGACCCAGTACTTC. Protein sequence: CASGTWETQYF.

The genes are TRBV5-4 and TRBJ2-7; D is uncertain. The V end was cut by 3 bases, the J end by 5 bases, with 6 bases between. The germline CDR1 and CDR2 sequences are SGHNT and YYREEE (reference sequence). The CDR3 totals 11 residues. The CDR3 sequence: CASSSQNEQYF. The DNA for the CDR3 is TGTGCCAGCAGCTCCCAGAACGAGCAGTACTTC. The full variable domain, in which reference TRBV5-4 and TRBJ2-7 provide the parts outside the CDR3, is ETGVTQSPTHLIKTRGQQVTLRCSSQSGHNTVSWYQQALGQGPQFIFQYYREEENGRGNFPPRFSGLQFPNYSSELNVNALELDDSALYLCASSSQNEQYFGPGTRLTVT.

This sequence joins TRBV6-6 and TRBJ1-1; a weak D match, TRBD1 (6 bases). This CDR3 comprises 15 residues. Germline V CDR1 and CDR2: MNHNY, SVGAGI (reference sequence). Trimming removed 7 bases at V and 1 base at J, with 16 bases between. The CDR3 region has the DNA TGTGCCAGCACCGTACGCGGACAGCAGAACACTGAAGCTTTCTTT. Its translation: CASTVRGQQNTEAFF.